The clone carrying this T cell receptor (beta chain) was seen a few times. TCRdb independently ran MiXCR on the RT-PCR reads; one entry per CDR3 protein. In the table there are approximately 720,000 distinct CDR3 sequences, 14% of which are singletons. The sequencing sample was made of memory CD4+ T cells from blood. The sequence derives from a female donor in good health, serving as a healthy control.

The CDR3 DNA reads as TGTGCCAGCAGGTTGGTGAGGGCCGGTGAGCAGTTCTTC. It encodes CASRLVRAGEQFF. V gene TRBV14 combines with J gene TRBJ2-1; tentative D call: TRBD2 (5 bases). This CDR3 comprises 13 residues. Trimming took 6 bases from V and 9 from J, leaving 15 bases between them. Germline values: CDR1 SGHDN, CDR2 FVKESK.